The 3 T cell receptor beta chains below all came from one sample that was sequenced in a study of response to subunit inactivated influenza vaccine. TCRdb fed the RT-PCR reads into MiXCR, producing one record per CDR3 protein. The sample lists hundreds of thousands of distinct CDR3 sequences; about 20% were seen once. Here the sequenced sample was PBMCs from blood, taken less than 22 months after vaccination. These receptors were taken from a man aged 45-69 years who received an inactivated influenza vaccine.

The rearrangement links TRBV6-1 to TRBJ2-1, with 12 bases fitting TRBD2. V was clipped by 6 bases and J by 7 bases; unmatched bases: 7. The length of the CDR3 is 15 residues. Germline V CDR1 and CDR2: MNHNS, SASEGT. For the CDR3, the DNA is TGTGCCAGCAGACTAGCGGGGGGTCCCGCAAATGAGCAGTTCTTC. It specifies CASRLAGGPANEQFF.

This clonotype came up a few times. The V gene is TRBV5-6, the J gene TRBJ1-2; D is possibly TRBD1 (6 bases). CDR3 length: 15 residues. V was pared by 3 bases and J by 4 bases, with 16 bases between. The germline V gene has CDR1 SGHDT and CDR2 YYEEEE. The CDR3, as DNA: TGTGCCAGCAGCTCTATGACAGGAATGATCTATGGCTACACCTTC. Its translation: CASSSMTGMIYGYTF.

The rearrangement links TRBV9 to TRBJ2-7; possibly TRBD2 for D (5 bases). The germline gives CDR1 SGDLS, CDR2 YYNGEE. Between the trimmed V and J ends, which lost 4 bases and 6 bases, there was a span of 17 bases. The CDR3 extends over 14 amino acids. The CDR3 sequence is CASSPRSGSGEQYF. The CDR3 DNA is TGTGCCAGCAGCCCACGGTCGGGGAGCGGCGAGCAGTACTTC.